This T cell receptor beta chain comes out of a study of cytomegalovirus exposure and HLA in healthy donors. 13 Jbeta primers and 60 Vbeta primers were used for the PCR. Using immunoSEQ multiplex PCR, the repertoire was profiled, and TCRdb retains in-frame clones only, with some absent. In the table there are a few hundred thousand clones, 60% to 80% of which are singletons. Germline lookup yields CDR1 MRHNA and CDR2 SNTAGT. The CDR3 length is 14 residues. The V end lost 7 bases, the J end lost 6 bases, and 18 bases lay between the germline ends. The rearrangement links TRBV6-4 to TRBJ1-1; D is possibly TRBD1 (5 bases). Sequencing was carried out using PBMCs. The receptor was derived from a woman in her twenties or thirties in good health and CMV-seronegative. As DNA, the CDR3 is TGTGCCAGCACCTTACAGGCAGGGTCGGCTGAAGCTTTCTTT. It is translated as CASTLQAGSAEAFF.